This T cell receptor beta chain was documented in a study of blood T cell repertoires in COVID-19. In its sample, this clone was seen once. Under the authors' procedure: Counts of nucleated cells, estimated from reference gene primer amplification, were obtained. TCRdb keeps only in-frame clones here, not all; method: immunoSEQ multiplex PCR. For V, J and clone size, that table is used; D and trimming come from the DNA. The sample includes 200,000 or so clones, over 70% seen only once; the top ten take around 16%. The CDR3 totals 15 residues. V was trimmed by 10 bases and J by 0 bases, leaving 13 bases between them. Germline V gene lookup returns CDR1 MNHEY and CDR2 SVGAGI.

The receptor was isolated from a man aged 60-69 years with active or convalescent COVID-19. Specimen: peripheral blood. This chain uses TRBV6-5 with TRBJ1-6; a possible D gene is TRBD1 (6 bases). As DNA, the CDR3 is TGTGCCACAGGAGGACAGAGCTCCTATAATTCACCCCTCCACTTT. Translated, it gives CATGGQSSYNSPLHF.